These 6 T cell receptor beta chains were all obtained from the same sample, sequenced in a study of read filtering for tumor transcriptome and immune sequencing. Molecular barcoded adaptors covering alpha/delta and beta/gamma chains were used on approximately 440 ng RNA. TCRdb processed the reads anew with MiXCR; each CDR3 protein has one entry. The sample has 100,000 to 150,000 distinct CDR3 sequences; around 13% are singletons. Input material: a population of CD138-negative cells sorted from bone marrow. The receptors were gathered from a donor at least 40 years old with multiple myeloma.

This clonotype has at least ten counts. This chain links TRBV10-3 with TRBJ1-2; the D is unclear. Germline CDR1 is ENHRY and CDR2 is SYGVKD. Trimming removed 6 bases from V and 1 base from J, with 15 bases in between. The CDR3 consists of 15 residues. In DNA, the CDR3 is TGTGCCATCAGACCGGACGCCCGGGGTAACTATGGCTACACCTTC. This codes for CAIRPDARGNYGYTF.

Many counts were recorded for this clonotype. The rearrangement uses TRBV7-8 and TRBJ2-2; 9 bases are a match to TRBD1. From germline, CDR1 is SGHVS and CDR2 FQNEAQ. V trimming: 1 base; J trimming: 1 base; junction bases outside the gene matches: 7. The CDR3 contains 18 residues. The CDR3 DNA sequence: TGTGCCAGCAGCTTAGAAAGGACAGGGGTTGGGAACACCGGGGAGCTGTTTTTT. It codes for CASSLERTGVGNTGELFF.

On this clonotype itself: This clone may be a read error of a much larger clone one base away. The rearrangement joins TRBV7-8 to TRBJ2-1; D unresolved. V was shortened by 4 bases and J by 5 bases, with 12 bases between the two germline ends. The CDR3 has 14 residues. Germline lookup yields CDR1 SGHVS and CDR2 FQNEAQ. CDR3 sequence: CASSSFNRDNEQFF. The CDR3 DNA reads as TGTGCCAGCAGCTCATTCAACCGCGACAATGAGCAGTTCTTC. Using reference TRBV7-8 and TRBJ2-1 for the parts outside the CDR3, the full variable domain is GAGVSQSPRYKVAKRGQDVALRCDPISGHVSLFWYQQALGQGPEFLTYFQNEAQLDKSGLPSDRFFAERPEGSVSTLKIQRTQQEDSAVYLCASSSFNRDNEQFFGPGTRLTVL.

At least ten counts were recorded for this clonotype. The rearrangement joins TRBV13 to TRBJ2-7, with 8 bases that match TRBD2. The germline CDR1 and CDR2 sequences are PRHDT and FYEKMQ (reference sequence). Unmatched junction bases numbered 13, after V lost 5 bases and J lost 7 bases. The CDR3 runs to 15 residues. The CDR3: CASSLEAGAAGEQYF. The DNA of the CDR3 is TGTGCCAGCAGCCTCGAAGCGGGAGCGGCGGGGGAGCAGTACTTC.

This clonotype came up many times. J is TRBJ1-1 and V is TRBV7-2; D may be TRBD1 (6 bases). CDR1 is SGHTA and CDR2 is FQGNSA in the germline V gene. The V end lost 7 bases, the J end lost 5 bases, and 20 bases lay between the germline ends. The CDR3 contains 15 residues. The CDR3 DNA is TGTGCCAGCATCCTTTCGGACCAAGGGACAACTGAAGCTTTCTTT. Residues: CASILSDQGTTEAFF. Looking up the rest from reference TRBV7-2 and TRBJ1-1 gives the full variable domain: GAGVSQSPSNKVTEKGKDVELRCDPISGHTALYWYRQSLGQGLEFLIYFQGNSAPDKSGLPSDRFSAERTGGSVSTLTIQRTQQEDSAVYLCASILSDQGTTEAFFGQGTRLTVV.

This clonotype showed up many times. The chain uses TRBV5-5 and TRBJ2-5, with D possibly TRBD2 on 6 matching bases. CDR1 is SGHKS and CDR2 is YYEKEE in the germline V gene (reference sequence). V was clipped by 5 bases and J by 0 bases, with 14 bases between them. The CDR3 is 15 amino acids. CDR3 nucleotides: TGTGCCAGCAGTCGCAGCGGGTTGGACCAAGAGACCCAGTACTTC. It specifies CASSRSGLDQETQYF.